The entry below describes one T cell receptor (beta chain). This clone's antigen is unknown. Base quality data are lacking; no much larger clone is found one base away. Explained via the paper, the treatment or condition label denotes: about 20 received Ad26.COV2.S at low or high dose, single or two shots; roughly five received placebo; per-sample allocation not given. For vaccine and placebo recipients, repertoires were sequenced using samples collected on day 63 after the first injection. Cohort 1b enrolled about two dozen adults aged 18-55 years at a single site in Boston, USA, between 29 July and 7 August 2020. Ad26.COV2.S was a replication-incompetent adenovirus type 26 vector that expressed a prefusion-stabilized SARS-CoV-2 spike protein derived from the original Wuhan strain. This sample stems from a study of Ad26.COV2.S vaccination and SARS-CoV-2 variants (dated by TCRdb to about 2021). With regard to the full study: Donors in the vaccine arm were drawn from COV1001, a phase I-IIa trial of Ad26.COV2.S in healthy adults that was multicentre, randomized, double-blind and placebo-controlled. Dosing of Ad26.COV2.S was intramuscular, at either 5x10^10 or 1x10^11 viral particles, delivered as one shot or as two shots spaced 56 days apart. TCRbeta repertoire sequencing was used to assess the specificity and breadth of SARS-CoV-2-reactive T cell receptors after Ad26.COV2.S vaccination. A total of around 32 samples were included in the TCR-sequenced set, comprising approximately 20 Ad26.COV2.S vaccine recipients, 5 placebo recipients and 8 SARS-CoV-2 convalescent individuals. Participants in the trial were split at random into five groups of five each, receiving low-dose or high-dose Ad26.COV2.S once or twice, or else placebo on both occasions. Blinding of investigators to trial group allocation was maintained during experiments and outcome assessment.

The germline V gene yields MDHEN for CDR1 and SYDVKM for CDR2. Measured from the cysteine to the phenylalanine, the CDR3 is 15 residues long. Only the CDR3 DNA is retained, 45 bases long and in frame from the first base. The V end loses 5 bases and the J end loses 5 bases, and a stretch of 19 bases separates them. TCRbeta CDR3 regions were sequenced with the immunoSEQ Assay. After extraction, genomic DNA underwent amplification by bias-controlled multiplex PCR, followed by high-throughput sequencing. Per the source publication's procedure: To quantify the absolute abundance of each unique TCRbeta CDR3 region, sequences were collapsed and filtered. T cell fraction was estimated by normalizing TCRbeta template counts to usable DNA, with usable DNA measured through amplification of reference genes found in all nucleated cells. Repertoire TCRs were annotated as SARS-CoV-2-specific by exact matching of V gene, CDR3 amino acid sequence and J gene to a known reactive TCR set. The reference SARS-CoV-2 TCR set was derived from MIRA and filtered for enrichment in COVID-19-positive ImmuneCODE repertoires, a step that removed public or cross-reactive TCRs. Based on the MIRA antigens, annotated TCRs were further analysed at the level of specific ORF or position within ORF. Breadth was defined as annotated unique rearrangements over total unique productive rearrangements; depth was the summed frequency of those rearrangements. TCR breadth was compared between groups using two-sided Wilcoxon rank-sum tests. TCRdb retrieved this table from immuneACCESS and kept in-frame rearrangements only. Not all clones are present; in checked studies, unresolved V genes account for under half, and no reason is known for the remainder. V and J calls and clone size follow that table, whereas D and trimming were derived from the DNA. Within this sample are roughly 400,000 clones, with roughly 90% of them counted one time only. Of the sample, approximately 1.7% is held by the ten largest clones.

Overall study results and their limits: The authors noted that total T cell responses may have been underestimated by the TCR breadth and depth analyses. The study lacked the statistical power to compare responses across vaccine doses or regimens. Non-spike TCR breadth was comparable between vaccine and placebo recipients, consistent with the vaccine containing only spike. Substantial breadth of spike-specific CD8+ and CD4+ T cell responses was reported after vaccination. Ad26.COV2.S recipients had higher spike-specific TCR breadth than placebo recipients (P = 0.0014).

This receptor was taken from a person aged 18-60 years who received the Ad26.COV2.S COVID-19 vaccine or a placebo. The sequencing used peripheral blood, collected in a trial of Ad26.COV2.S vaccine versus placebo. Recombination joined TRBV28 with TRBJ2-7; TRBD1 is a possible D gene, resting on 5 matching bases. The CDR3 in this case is CASSGARVFFHEQYF. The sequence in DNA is TGTGCCAGCAGTGGGGCCAGGGTTTTCTTCCACGAGCAGTACTTC.